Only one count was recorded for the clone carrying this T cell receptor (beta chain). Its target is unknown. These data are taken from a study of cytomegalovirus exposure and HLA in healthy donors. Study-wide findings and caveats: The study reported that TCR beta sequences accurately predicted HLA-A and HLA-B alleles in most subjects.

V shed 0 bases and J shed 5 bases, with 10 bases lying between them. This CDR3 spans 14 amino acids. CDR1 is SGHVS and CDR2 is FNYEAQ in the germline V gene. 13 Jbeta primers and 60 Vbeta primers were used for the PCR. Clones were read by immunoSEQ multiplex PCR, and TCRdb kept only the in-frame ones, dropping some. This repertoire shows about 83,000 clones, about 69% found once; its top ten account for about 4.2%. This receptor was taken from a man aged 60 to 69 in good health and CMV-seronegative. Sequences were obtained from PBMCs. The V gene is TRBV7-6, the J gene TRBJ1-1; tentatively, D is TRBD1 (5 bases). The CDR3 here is CASSLAGGGTEAFF. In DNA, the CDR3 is TGTGCCAGCAGCTTAGCGGGGGGAGGTACTGAAGCTTTCTTT.